The present entry profiles one T cell receptor (beta chain) with its context. Its antigen remains undetermined. No base quality values were provided; no much bigger clone lies one nucleotide off. The data derive from a study of T cell responses to AZD1222 COVID-19 vaccine (dated by TCRdb to the early 2020s). Notes on the research overall: TCR sequencing covered approximately 230 trial participants: 207 given two doses of AZD1222 and around 26 given two doses of MenACWY control vaccine. Trial participants were enrolled into age subgroups of 18-55, 56-69 and 70-plus years, which contained approximately 150, 30 and 60 TCR-sequenced participants, respectively.

Taken from cysteine to phenylalanine, the CDR3 has 13 residues. Here the CDR3 DNA is all that survives: 39 bases in frame from base 1. CDR1 and CDR2 are read off the germline V gene (reference sequence) as SEHNR and FQNEAQ. Cut back by 4 bases and 6 bases, the V and J ends lie 12 bases apart. In light of the paper, this sample's time point label describes: about 28 days (+/-7) after the second vaccine dose. AZD1222 recipients whose second dose came at about 4 weeks and those whose second dose came at about 12 weeks were combined into one group, since spike-specific TCR depth and breadth did not differ between the two schedules. Samples from vaccinated people were obtained from the UK trials COV001 and COV002, which included a single-blind randomized controlled phase 2/3 trial of AZD1222 (ChAdOx1 nCoV-19) in healthy adults. For TCRbeta chain sequencing, PBMC samples were collected from trial participants at day 0 and at day 28 after the second dose.

The CDR3 regions of human TCRbeta chains were analyzed by immunosequencing. On the authors' methods: Repertoire TCRs were checked for matches against a reference library of SARS-CoV-2-specific TCRs that had been generated using the MIRA antigen-specificity platform. Breadth was defined as the fraction of unique TCRs that were SARS-CoV-2-associated. Depth was defined as the fraction of total T cells that were SARS-CoV-2-associated. Using the MIRA data, every spike-specific TCR was mapped to the spike region that the TCR reacted to and assigned to either a CD4 or a CD8 class. Log10-transformed breadth and depth values were compared by one-way ANOVA with Sidak's multiple comparisons tests. TCRdb re-hosts the immuneACCESS table, in-frame sequences only. Its copies lack some clones; in the studies checked, an unresolved V gene accounts for under half of them, and the cause for the rest is not known. V, J and clone size derive from that table, while D and trimming were established from the DNA sequence. The sample table contains some 180,000 clones; only one count was recorded for around 90% of them. In total, the top ten clones hold around 1.1% of the sample.

The research as a whole found: Only six AZD1222 recipients were SARS-CoV-2 seropositive at baseline, limiting conclusions about previously exposed vaccinees. Participants were mostly white British, with more females than males. The authors suggested clonal diversity may have been underestimated. The 56-69-year group was small, and its depth increase did not reach significance, likely because of low power. After two AZD1222 doses, both the breadth and the depth of spike-specific TCRs were significantly higher than at day 0 and than in MenACWY recipients. Epitopes outside the regions mutated in the B.1.351 and B.1.1.7 variants were reportedly recognized by nearly half of the unique spike-specific TCRs. No day 14 peak-response samples were available, so repertoires were characterized only after the peak T cell response. Vaccine-associated CD4 TCRs spanned the whole spike protein, with dominant responses in regions 160-218 and 743-854.

The chain uses TRBV7-9 and TRBJ1-2, with no reliable assignment of the D segment. The sequences come from peripheral blood, collected 28 days after the second AZD1222 dose. This sequence originates from an adult who received the AZD1222 COVID-19 vaccine. The nucleotide sequence reads as follows: TGTGCCAGCAGCTCTTACTCGTTACATGGCTACACCTTC. This yields the protein CASSSYSLHGYTF.